The clone carrying this T cell receptor beta chain was counted at least ten times. What it binds is unknown. The data were obtained in a study of post-analysis software for immune sequencing data. Sequencing libraries made from TCR beta cDNA carried unique molecular identifiers. TCRdb redid the calling of the PCR reads with MiXCR, one entry per CDR3 protein. The data hold about 190,000 distinct CDR3 sequences, with around 30% observed a single time. Study-wide results and caveats: Multiple sclerosis patients had significantly lower normalized Chao1 diversity than controls. When the samples were clustered directly with F measure, those that had been prepared in the same batch showed strong co-clustering.

Sequenced sample: blood. This clonotype was obtained from a girl under 18 with multiple sclerosis.

The CDR3 spells CASSLVRGNNEQFF. The DNA for the CDR3 is TGTGCCAGCAGCTTAGTTAGGGGGAACAATGAGCAGTTCTTC. The chain couples TRBV7-2 to TRBJ2-1; a possible D gene is TRBD1 (6 bases). The CDR3 spans 14 residues. V lost 1 base to trimming and J lost 5 bases, with 9 bases between them. Germline CDR1 is SGHTA and CDR2 is FQGNSA.